The 17 T cell receptor beta chains below all came from one sample that was sequenced in a study of T cell repertoires in cytomegalovirus infection. TCRdb analysed the reads with MiXCR anew, one entry per CDR3 protein. The sample yields approximately 350,000 distinct CDR3 sequences, about 35% seen once. These receptors are not linked to any known antigen. Specimen: cultured PBMCs, collected from culture after CMV antigen stimulation. All receptors come from a human donor in good health (CMV status not recorded). Some clones in this sample may be carry-over from other donors' samples.

In its sample, this clonotype was seen a few times. The chain has TRBV12-3 or TRBV12-4 and TRBJ1-5; 9 nucleotides agree with TRBD1. The CDR3 extends over 13 amino acids. The trim removed 6 bases at V and 6 bases at J, leaving 3 bases unmatched. Here the CDR3 DNA reads TGTGCCAGCAGACGGGACAGGGTTCAGCCCCAGCATTTT. Residues: CASRRDRVQPQHF.

V is TRBV29-1 and J is TRBJ2-3, with D unclear. Germline loops: CDR1 SQVTM, CDR2 ANQGSEA. The CDR3 is made up of 11 amino acids. Trimming removed 7 bases at V and 8 bases at J, with 13 bases between. CDR3 amino acids: CSAPLYTTQYF. The CDR3 DNA is TGCAGCGCTCCACTCTACACTACGCAGTATTTT.

This rearrangement joins TRBV19 to TRBJ1-1; 12 nucleotides match TRBD1. CDR1 is LNHDA, CDR2 SQIVND, per germline (reference sequence). Losses at the gene ends were 5 bases for V and 2 bases for J; bases not matched to a gene: 3. The CDR3 totals 15 residues. The CDR3 here is CASSGTGGVNTEAFF. In DNA, the CDR3 is TGTGCCAGTAGTGGGACAGGGGGCGTAAACACTGAAGCTTTCTTT.

A few counts support this clonotype. CDR3 protein: CSVEAGYGTDTQYF. CDR3 sequence (DNA): TGCAGCGTTGAAGCCGGGTACGGCACAGATACGCAGTATTTT. The V and J genes are TRBV29-1 and TRBJ2-3; D is unresolved. This CDR3 has 14 amino acids. V was cut by 1 base and J by 1 base, with 9 bases left in between. Germline CDR1 SQVTM, CDR2 ANQGSEA.

This chain joins TRBV7-2 and TRBJ2-3, with D maybe TRBD2 (5 bases). The CDR3 loop spans 15 amino acids. V was trimmed by 2 bases and J by 0 bases, leaving 9 bases between them. Germline-derived CDR1 and CDR2 are SGHTA and FQGNSA. CDR3 region: CASSLMGGSTDTQYF. The CDR3 DNA reads as TGTGCCAGCAGCTTAATGGGCGGGAGCACAGATACGCAGTATTTT.

This chain uses TRBV7-9 with TRBJ2-1; tentatively, D is TRBD1 (6 bases). V was shortened by 4 bases and J by 13 bases, with 17 bases between the two germline ends. CDR3 length: 13 amino acids. Germline CDR1 reads SEHNR; CDR2 reads FQNEAQ (reference sequence). DNA of the CDR3: TGTGCCAGCAGCTCGTTTCGGGACACAATACAGTTCTTC. Protein: CASSSFRDTIQFF.

The V gene is TRBV4-1, the J gene TRBJ1-1; D unclear. CDR1 and CDR2 (germline): MGHRA, YSYEKL. Trimming left V 1 base short and J 0 bases short, with 9 bases between. The CDR3 spans 15 residues. CDR3 region: CASSQVANMNTEAFF. The DNA for the CDR3 is TGCGCCAGCAGCCAAGTTGCTAACATGAACACTGAAGCTTTCTTT.

This chain joins TRBV7-4 and TRBJ1-1; D is ambiguous. This CDR3 has 15 residues. V was cut by 1 base and J by 0 bases, with 9 bases left in between. Looked up from germline, CDR1 is SGHVT and CDR2 is SQSDAQ. This chain's CDR3 is CASSLGDTLNTEAFF. The CDR3, as DNA: TGTGCCAGCAGCTTAGGTGACACACTGAACACTGAAGCTTTCTTT.

This clonotype showed up just a few times. V and J are TRBV20-1 and TRBJ2-1, with 8 bases lining up with TRBD2. V gave up 1 base and J gave up 4 bases; unmatched junction bases: 6. The V gene's germline CDR1 is DFQATT and CDR2 SNEGSKA (reference sequence). The CDR3 sequence is 15 residues long. This CDR3 reads CSARALSGGYNEQFF. In DNA form, the CDR3 reads TGCAGTGCTAGAGCTTTGTCGGGAGGGTACAATGAGCAGTTCTTC.

This chain joins TRBV20-1 and TRBJ2-1, with D unclear. This CDR3 is built from 18 residues. V was clipped by 0 bases and J by 4 bases, with 22 bases between them. Germline-derived CDR1 and CDR2 are DFQATT and SNEGSKA (reference sequence). Written as DNA, the CDR3 is TGCAGTGCTAGAGATCGATCCTCGACTCCCCATGGTTACAATGAGCAGTTCTTC. It codes for CSARDRSSTPHGYNEQFF.

In this sample, this clonotype turned up a few times. The J gene is TRBJ2-7, the V gene TRBV18; D ambiguous. V lost 4 bases and J 6 bases, leaving 10 bases between the germline ends. This CDR3 is 12 amino acids long. Germline loops: CDR1 KGHSH, CDR2 LQKENI. The CDR3 sequence is CASSQERIEQYF. CDR3 sequence (DNA): TGTGCCAGCTCACAGGAAAGGATCGAGCAGTACTTC.

The chain links TRBV27 to TRBJ2-1, with 14 bases aligning to TRBD2. This CDR3 spans 19 amino acids. V shed 3 bases and J 13 bases; nucleotides not matched to a gene: 20. Germline V gene data show CDR1 as MNHEY and CDR2 as SMNVEV (reference sequence). The CDR3 loop reads CASSFLKPGLAGAELRQFF. As DNA, the CDR3 is TGTGCCAGCAGTTTCCTGAAACCGGGACTAGCGGGGGCCGAATTGCGCCAGTTCTTC.

This clonotype was counted only a few times. This chain uses TRBV6-6 with TRBJ1-3; the D gene is possibly TRBD1 (6 bases). Germline V gene data show CDR1 as MNHNY and CDR2 as SVGAGI (reference sequence). This CDR3 spans 15 amino acids. V was trimmed by 5 bases and J by 2 bases, leaving 13 bases between them. The CDR3 DNA reads TGTGCCAGCAGTCCGACACAGGGCCCTGGAAACACCATATATTTT. As protein: CASSPTQGPGNTIYF.

This clonotype was detected only a few times. The chain combines TRBV6-2 or TRBV6-3 with TRBJ2-3, with 7 nucleotides matching TRBD2. The CDR3 is 13 amino acids. J gave up 6 bases and V 2 bases, and 2 bases lay outside the gene matches. From germline, CDR1 is MNHEY and CDR2 SVGEGT. This CDR3 is CASSYVGRDTQYF. The CDR3 DNA is TGTGCCAGCAGTTACGTCGGGAGGGATACGCAGTATTTT.

The chain couples TRBV24-1 to TRBJ2-3, with D perhaps matching TRBD1 (6 bases). Trimming took off 4 bases at V and 3 bases at J, with 22 bases between the two ends. Germline values: CDR1 KGHDR, CDR2 SFDVKD. CDR3 length: 18 residues. The CDR3 DNA reads TGTGCCACCAGTGAAGTCCGAACAGGGTTGAGTATGACAGATACGCAGTATTTT. As protein: CATSEVRTGLSMTDTQYF.

This clonotype showed up just a few times. The genes are TRBV28 and TRBJ2-1; 9 bases match TRBD2. The CDR3 spans 12 residues. The germline V gene has CDR1 MDHEN and CDR2 SYDVKM. V lost 6 bases to trimming and J lost 9 bases; unmatched junction nucleotides: 3. The CDR3 loop is CASRDSGSEQFF. CDR3 DNA: TGTGCCAGCAGAGATAGCGGGAGTGAGCAGTTCTTC.

This chain joins TRBV18 and TRBJ1-5; the D gene is possibly TRBD1 (5 bases). The V end lost 6 bases, the J end lost 0 bases, and 12 bases lay between the germline ends. The CDR3 runs to 15 residues. Germline-derived CDR1 and CDR2 are KGHSH and LQKENI. CDR3 sequence (DNA): TGTGCCAGCTCTGGGACGGCTGATAGCAATCAGCCCCAGCATTTT. Translated: CASSGTADSNQPQHF.